The clone carrying this TCR beta chain was found a few times. Its specificity is unknown. TCRdb redid the calling of the reads with MiXCR, one entry per CDR3 protein. The sample records approximately 590,000 distinct CDR3 sequences, 40% being singletons. The CDR3 sequence is 15 residues long. Germline CDR1 and CDR2: MNHEY and SVGEGT. Trimming removed 2 bases from V and 4 bases from J; junction bases left unmatched: 5. This sample is part of a study of T cell repertoires in cytomegalovirus infection. Overall study context: In the study, CMV epitopes included recently identified HLA-C-restricted and well-studied HLA-B-restricted ones. CMV infection and matching HLA type were both indicated by public TCR beta signatures.

Study outcomes and limitations: Dominant in the ex vivo response were TCR beta clonotypes restricted by HLA-C and specific for CMV. Cumulative public TCR beta family frequency identified carriers of CMV plus the relevant HLA.

The sample was cultured PBMCs, taken from culture after CMV antigen stimulation. The sequence came from a human donor in good health (CMV status not recorded). Some clones in this sample may be carry-over from other donors' samples. V gene TRBV6-2 or TRBV6-3 combines with J gene TRBJ2-7, with 10 bases matching TRBD1. CDR3 amino acids: CASSYTGTGVYEQYF. The CDR3 DNA sequence: TGTGCCAGCAGTTACACCGGGACAGGGGTGTACGAGCAGTACTTC.